This T cell receptor (beta chain) was obtained from a study of CD8 T cells in ankylosing spondylitis. Each CDR3 protein is one row after TCRdb ran MiXCR on the 5' RACE reads. The sample consists of about 320,000 distinct CDR3 sequences, roughly 10% of them appearing once. This clonotype was counted ten times or more. The CDR3 has 11 amino acids. V was pared by 3 bases and J by 9 bases, with 6 bases between. The TCR comes from a female donor with ankylosing spondylitis or in good health (not recorded which). The source material was blood, either unsorted or a sorted T cell fraction (not recorded which). This chain joins TRBV12-3 or TRBV12-4 and TRBJ1-5; D is unclear. The CDR3 DNA sequence: TGTGCCAGCAGTTTGATAGGGCCCCAGCATTTT. Encoded protein: CASSLIGPQHF.